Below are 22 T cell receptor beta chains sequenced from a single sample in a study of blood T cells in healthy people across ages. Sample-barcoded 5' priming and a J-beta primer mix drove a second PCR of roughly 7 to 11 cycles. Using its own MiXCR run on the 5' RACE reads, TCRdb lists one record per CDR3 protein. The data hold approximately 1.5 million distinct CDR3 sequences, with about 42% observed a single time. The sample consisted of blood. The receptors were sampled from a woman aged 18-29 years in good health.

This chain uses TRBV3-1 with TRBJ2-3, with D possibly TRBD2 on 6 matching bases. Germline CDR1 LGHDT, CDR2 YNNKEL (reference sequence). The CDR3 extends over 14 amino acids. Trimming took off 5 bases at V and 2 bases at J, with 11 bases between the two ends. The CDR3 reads CASSGTFTTDTQYF. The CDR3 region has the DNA TGTGCCAGCAGCGGGACTTTTACCACAGATACGCAGTATTTT.

The CDR3 DNA reads as TGTGCCAGCAGCTTAGCAAGGGACAGACCCTTTTCCTACGAGCAGTACTTC. Translated, it gives CASSLARDRPFSYEQYF. This chain links TRBV7-8 with TRBJ2-7; 7 positions agree with TRBD1. This CDR3 has 17 residues. J gave up 1 base and V 0 bases, and 9 bases lay outside the gene matches. CDR1 SGHVS and CDR2 FQNEAQ come from the germline V gene.

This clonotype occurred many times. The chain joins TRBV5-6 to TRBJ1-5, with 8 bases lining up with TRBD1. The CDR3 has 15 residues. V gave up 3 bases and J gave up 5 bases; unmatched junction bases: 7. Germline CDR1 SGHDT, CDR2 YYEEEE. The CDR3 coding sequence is TGTGCCAGCAGCTCGTCGGGACAGGTCTATCAGCCCCAGCATTTT. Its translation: CASSSSGQVYQPQHF.

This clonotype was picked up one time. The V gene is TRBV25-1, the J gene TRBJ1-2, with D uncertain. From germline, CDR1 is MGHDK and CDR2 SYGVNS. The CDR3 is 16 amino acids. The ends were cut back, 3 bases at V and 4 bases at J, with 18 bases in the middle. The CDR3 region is CASSEISRKRPYGYTF. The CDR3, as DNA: TGTGCCAGCAGTGAGATATCTCGAAAGCGCCCCTATGGCTACACCTTC.

The CDR3 loop is CASSEGRELFF. The CDR3 DNA reads as TGCGCCAGCAGTGAGGGGAGGGAGCTGTTTTTT. This chain links TRBV4-3 with TRBJ2-2; D is possibly TRBD1 or TRBD2 (5 bases each). V lost 6 bases and J lost 9, with 8 bases in between. The CDR3 sequence is 11 residues long. Looked up from germline, CDR1 is LGHNA and CDR2 is YSLEER.

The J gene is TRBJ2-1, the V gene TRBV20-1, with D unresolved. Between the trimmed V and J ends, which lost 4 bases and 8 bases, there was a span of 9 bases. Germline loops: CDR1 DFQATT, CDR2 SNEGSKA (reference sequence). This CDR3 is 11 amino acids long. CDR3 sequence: CSATNRDEQFF. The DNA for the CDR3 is TGCAGTGCTACTAACCGAGATGAGCAGTTCTTC.

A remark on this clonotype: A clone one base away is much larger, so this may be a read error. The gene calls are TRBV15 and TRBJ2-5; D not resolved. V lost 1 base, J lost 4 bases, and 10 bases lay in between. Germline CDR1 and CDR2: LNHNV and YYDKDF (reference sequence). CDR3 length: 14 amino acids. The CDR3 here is CATSRGGSRETQYF. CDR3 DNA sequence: TGTGCCACCAGCAGAGGTGGCAGCAGAGAGACCCAGTACTTC.

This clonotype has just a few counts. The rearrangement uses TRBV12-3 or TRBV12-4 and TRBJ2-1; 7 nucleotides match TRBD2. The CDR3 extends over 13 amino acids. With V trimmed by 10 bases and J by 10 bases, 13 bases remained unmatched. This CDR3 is CATRNGTTREQFF. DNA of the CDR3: TGTGCCACAAGGAATGGGACTACCCGGGAGCAGTTCTTC.

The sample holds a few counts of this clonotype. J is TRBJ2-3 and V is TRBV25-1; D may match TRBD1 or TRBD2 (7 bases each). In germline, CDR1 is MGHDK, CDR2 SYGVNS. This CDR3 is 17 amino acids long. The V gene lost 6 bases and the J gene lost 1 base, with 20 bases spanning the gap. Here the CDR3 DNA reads TGTGCCAGCAGACCCCAGGGAGGGGGCCTTGGCACAGATACGCAGTATTTT. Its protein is CASRPQGGGLGTDTQYF.

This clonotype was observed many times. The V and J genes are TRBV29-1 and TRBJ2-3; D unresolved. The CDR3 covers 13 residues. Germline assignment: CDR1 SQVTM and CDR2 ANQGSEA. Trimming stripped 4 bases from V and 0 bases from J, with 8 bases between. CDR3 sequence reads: CSVAGVSTDTQYF. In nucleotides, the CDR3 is TGCAGCGTTGCTGGAGTTAGCACAGATACGCAGTATTTT.

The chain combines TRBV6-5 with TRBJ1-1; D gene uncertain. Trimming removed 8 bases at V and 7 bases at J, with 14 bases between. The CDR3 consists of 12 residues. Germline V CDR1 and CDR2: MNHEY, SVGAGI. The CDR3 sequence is CASHGQDLEAFF. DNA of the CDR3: TGTGCCAGCCACGGGCAAGATCTTGAAGCTTTCTTT.

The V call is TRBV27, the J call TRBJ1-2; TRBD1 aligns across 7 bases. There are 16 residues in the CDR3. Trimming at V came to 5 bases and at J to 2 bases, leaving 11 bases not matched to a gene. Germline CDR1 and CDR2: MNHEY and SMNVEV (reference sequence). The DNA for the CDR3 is TGTGCCAGCAGTCCGGCCCTGGACAGGTCCAACTATGGCTACACCTTC. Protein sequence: CASSPALDRSNYGYTF.

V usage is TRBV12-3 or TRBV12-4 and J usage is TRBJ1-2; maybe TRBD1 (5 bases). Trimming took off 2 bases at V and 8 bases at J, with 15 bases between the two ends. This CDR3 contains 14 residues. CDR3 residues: CASSLLGTAKGYTF. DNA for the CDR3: TGTGCCAGCAGTTTATTAGGGACTGCCAAGGGCTACACCTTC.

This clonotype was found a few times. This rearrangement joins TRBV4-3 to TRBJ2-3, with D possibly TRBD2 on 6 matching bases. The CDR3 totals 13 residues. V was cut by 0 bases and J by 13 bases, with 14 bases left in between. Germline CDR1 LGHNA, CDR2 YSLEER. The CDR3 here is CASSQDRRDAEYF. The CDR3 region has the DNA TGCGCCAGCAGCCAAGACCGGCGGGACGCGGAGTATTTT.

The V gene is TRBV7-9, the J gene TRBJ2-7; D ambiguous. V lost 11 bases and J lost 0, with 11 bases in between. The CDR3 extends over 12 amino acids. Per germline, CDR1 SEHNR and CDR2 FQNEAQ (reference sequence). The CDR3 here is CAQGPSSYEQYF. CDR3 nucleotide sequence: TGTGCCCAAGGACCTAGCTCCTACGAGCAGTACTTC.

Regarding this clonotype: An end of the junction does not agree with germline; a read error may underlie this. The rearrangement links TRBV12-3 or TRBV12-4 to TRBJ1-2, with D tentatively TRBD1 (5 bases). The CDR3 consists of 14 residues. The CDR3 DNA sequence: TGTGCCTGCAGTCGAGGGGACGGAAACTATGGCTACGCCTTC. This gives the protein CACSRGDGNYGYAF.

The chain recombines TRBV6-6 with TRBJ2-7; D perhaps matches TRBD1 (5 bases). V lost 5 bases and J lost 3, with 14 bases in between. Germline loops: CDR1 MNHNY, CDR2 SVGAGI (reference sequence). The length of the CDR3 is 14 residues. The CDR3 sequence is CASSDSNQVYEQYF. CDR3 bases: TGTGCCAGCAGTGACAGTAACCAGGTCTACGAGCAGTACTTC.

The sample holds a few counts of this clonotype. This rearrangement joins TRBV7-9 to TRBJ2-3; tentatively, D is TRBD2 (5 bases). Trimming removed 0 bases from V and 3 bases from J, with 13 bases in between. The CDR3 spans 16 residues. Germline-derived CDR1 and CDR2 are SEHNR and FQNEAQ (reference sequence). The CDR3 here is CASSLAHSLATDTQYF. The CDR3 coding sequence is TGTGCCAGCAGCTTAGCTCATTCTCTAGCAACAGATACGCAGTATTTT.

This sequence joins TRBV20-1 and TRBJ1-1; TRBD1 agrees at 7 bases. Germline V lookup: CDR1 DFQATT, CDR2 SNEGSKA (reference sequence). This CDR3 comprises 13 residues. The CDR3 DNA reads TGCAGCTTGTTCAGACAGGGTGACACTGAAGCTTTCTTT. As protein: CSLFRQGDTEAFF.

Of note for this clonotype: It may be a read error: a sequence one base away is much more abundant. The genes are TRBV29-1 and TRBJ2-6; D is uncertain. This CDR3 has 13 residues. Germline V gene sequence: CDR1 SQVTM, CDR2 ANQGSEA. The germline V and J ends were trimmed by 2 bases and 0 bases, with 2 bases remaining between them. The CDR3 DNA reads TGCAGCGTTGAAAGCTCTGGGGCCAACGTCCTGACTTTC. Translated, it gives CSVESSGANVLTF.

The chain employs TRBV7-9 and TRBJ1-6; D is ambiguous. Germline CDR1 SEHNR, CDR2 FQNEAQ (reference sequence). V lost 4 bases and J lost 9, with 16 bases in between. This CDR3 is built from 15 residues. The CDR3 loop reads CASSSIGREASPLHF. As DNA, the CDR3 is TGTGCCAGCAGCTCAATTGGGAGGGAAGCTTCACCCCTCCACTTT.

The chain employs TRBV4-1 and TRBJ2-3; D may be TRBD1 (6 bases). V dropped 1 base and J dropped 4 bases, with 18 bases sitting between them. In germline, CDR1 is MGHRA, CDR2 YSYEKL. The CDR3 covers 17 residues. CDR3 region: CASSQVPQGLSPDTQYF. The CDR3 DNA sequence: TGCGCCAGCAGCCAAGTTCCACAGGGCCTAAGCCCAGATACGCAGTATTTT.